This T cell receptor beta chain is drawn from a study of T cells in Graves' hyperthyroidism and ophthalmopathy. The investigators amplified TCR beta CDR3 regions from RNA transcripts. Researchers ran a first-round RT-PCR on the TCR CDR3 using the HTBI primer set. TCRdb redid the calling of the multiplex PCR reads with MiXCR, one entry per CDR3 protein. Of about 580,000 distinct CDR3 sequences in the sample, just over 45% are singletons; the top ten hold roughly 8.2%. There are many counts of this clonotype. Between the trimmed V and J ends, which lost 4 bases and 3 bases, there was a span of 7 bases. The CDR3 is 13 residues long. Germline V gives CDR1 LNHDA, CDR2 SQIVND (reference sequence). Hyperthyroidism, newly diagnosed and lasting under 2 months, affected patients aged 18 to 65.

The receptor was isolated from a woman younger than 35 with Graves' hyperthyroidism. The sample consisted of peripheral blood or thyroid tissue (not recorded which). V is TRBV19 and J is TRBJ1-5; tentatively, D is TRBD1 (6 bases). The DNA for the CDR3 is TGTGCCAGTAGTAGACAGGTCAATCAGCCCCAGCATTTT. Translating gives CASSRQVNQPQHF.